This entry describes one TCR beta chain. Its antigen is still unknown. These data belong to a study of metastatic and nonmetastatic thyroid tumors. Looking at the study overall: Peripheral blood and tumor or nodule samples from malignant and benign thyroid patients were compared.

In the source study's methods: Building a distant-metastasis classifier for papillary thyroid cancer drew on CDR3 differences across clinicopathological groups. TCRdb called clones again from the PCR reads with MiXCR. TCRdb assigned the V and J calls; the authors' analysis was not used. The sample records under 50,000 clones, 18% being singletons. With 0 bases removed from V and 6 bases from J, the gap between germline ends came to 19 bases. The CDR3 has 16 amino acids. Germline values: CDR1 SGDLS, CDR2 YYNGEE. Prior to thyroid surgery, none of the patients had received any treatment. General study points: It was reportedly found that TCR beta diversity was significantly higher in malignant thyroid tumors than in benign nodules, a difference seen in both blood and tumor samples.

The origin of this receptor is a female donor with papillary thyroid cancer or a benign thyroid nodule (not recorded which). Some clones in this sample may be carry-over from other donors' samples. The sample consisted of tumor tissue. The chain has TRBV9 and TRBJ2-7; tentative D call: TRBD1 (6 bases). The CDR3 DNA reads TGTGCCAGCAGCGTAGGGGCCGGGACACCCACCACCGAGCAGTACTTC. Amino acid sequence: CASSVGAGTPTTEQYF.